One and the same sample provided the 3 T cell receptor beta chains below, sequenced in a study of blood T cell repertoires in COVID-19. TCRdb's copy holds only in-frame clones and misses some; the assay was immunoSEQ multiplex PCR. Of around 340,000 clones in the sample, roughly 90% are singletons; the top ten hold less than 5%. The sequencing sample was made of peripheral blood. These receptors came from an older woman with COVID-19, enrolled during active disease.

V usage is TRBV5-1 and J usage is TRBJ1-2; the D gene is possibly TRBD1 (6 bases). The germline V and J ends were trimmed by 8 bases and 7 bases, with 18 bases remaining between them. Germline values: CDR1 SGHRS, CDR2 YFSETQ. CDR3 size: 13 residues. The CDR3 region has the DNA TGCGCCAGTACTGCCCAACAGGGCTCTGGCTACACCTTC. Residues: CASTAQQGSGYTF.

The chain employs TRBV5-8 and TRBJ1-1; TRBD1 matches 8 bases. The CDR3 has 17 amino acids. Trimming at V came to 3 bases and at J to 3 bases, leaving 13 bases not matched to a gene. CDR1 SGHTS and CDR2 YDEGEE come from the germline V gene. This chain's CDR3 is CASSWEGTGGGDTEAFF. DNA for the CDR3: TGTGCCAGCAGCTGGGAAGGGACAGGTGGCGGGGACACTGAAGCTTTCTTT.

On this clone: The junction does not match germline at one end; this may be a read error. The chain joins TRBV15 to TRBJ1-3; TRBD1 agrees at 7 bases. The CDR3 sequence is 12 residues long. Germline CDR1 and CDR2: LNHNV and YYDKDF (reference sequence). The CDR3 sequence is CATSSGPGQTRF. DNA for the CDR3: TGTGCCACCAGCAGTGGTCCGGGACAGACTCGTTTT. Full variable domain (remainder filled in from reference TRBV15 and TRBJ1-3): DAMVIQNPRYQVTQFGKPVTLSCSQTLNHNVMYWYQQKSSQAPKLLFHYYDKDFNNEADTPDNFQSRRPNTSFCFLDIRSPGLGDTAMYLCATSSGPGQTRFGEGSWLTVV.